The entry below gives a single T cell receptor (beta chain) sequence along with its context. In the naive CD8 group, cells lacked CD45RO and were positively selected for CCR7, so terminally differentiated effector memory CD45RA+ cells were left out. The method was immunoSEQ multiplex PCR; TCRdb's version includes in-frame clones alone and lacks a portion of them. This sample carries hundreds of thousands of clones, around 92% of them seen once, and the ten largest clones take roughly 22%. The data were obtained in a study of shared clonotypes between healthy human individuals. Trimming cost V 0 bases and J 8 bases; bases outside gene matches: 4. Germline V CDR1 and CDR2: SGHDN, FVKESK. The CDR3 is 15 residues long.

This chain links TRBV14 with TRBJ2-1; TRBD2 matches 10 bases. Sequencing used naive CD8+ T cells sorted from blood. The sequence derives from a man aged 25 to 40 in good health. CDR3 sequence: CASSQDRLAGDEQFF. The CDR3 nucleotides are TGTGCCAGCAGCCAAGATCGGCTAGCGGGAGATGAGCAGTTCTTC.